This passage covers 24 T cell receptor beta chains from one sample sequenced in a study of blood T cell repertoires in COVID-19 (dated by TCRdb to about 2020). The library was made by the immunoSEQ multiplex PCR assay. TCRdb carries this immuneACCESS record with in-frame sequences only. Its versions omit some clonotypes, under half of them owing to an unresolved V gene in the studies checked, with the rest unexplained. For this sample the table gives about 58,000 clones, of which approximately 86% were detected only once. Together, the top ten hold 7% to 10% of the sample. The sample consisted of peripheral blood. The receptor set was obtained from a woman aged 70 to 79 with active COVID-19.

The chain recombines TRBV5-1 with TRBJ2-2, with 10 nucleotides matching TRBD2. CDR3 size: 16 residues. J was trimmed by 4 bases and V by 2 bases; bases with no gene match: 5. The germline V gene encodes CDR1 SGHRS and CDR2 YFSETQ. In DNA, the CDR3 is TGCGCCAGCAGCTTTAGTGCTAGCGGGAGCACCGGGGAGCTGTTTTTT. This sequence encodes CASSFSASGSTGELFF.

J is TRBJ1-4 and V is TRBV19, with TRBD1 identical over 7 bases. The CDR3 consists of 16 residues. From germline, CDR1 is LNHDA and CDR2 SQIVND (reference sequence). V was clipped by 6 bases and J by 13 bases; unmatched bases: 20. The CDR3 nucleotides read TGTGCCAGTAGCTTACAGGGGATACTACCGACGAAGGGACTGTTTTTT. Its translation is CASSLQGILPTKGLFF.

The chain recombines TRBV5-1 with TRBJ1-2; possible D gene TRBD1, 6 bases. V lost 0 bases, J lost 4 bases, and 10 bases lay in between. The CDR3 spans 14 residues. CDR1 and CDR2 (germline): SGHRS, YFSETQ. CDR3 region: CASSLGAGAYGYTF. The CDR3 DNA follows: TGCGCCAGCAGCTTGGGGGCAGGGGCCTATGGCTACACCTTC.

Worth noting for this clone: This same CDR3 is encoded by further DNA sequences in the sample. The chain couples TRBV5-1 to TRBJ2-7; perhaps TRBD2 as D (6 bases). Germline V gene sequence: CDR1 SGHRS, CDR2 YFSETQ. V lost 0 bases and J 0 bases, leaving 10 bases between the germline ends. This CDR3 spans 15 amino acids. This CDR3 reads CASSLGSGASYEQYF. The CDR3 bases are TGCGCCAGCAGCTTGGGGTCGGGAGCCTCCTACGAGCAGTACTTC.

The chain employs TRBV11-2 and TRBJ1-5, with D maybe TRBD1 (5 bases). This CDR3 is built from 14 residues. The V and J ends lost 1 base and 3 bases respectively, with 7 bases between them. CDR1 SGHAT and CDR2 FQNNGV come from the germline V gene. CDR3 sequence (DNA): TGTGCCAGCAGCTTAGCAGGGTACAATCAGCCCCAGCATTTT. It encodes CASSLAGYNQPQHF.

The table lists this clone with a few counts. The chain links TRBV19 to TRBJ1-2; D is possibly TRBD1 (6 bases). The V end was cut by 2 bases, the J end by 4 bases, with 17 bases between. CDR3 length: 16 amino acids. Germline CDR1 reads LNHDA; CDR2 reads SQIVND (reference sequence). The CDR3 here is CASSIRGRGMGYGYTF. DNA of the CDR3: TGTGCCAGTAGTATAAGAGGCAGGGGAATGGGCTATGGCTACACCTTC.

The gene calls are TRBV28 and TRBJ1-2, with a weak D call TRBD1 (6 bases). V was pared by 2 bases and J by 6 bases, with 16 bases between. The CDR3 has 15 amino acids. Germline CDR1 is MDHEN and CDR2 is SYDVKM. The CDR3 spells CASSLTSQGSNGYTF. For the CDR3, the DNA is TGTGCCAGCAGTTTAACATCCCAGGGGTCCAATGGCTACACCTTC.

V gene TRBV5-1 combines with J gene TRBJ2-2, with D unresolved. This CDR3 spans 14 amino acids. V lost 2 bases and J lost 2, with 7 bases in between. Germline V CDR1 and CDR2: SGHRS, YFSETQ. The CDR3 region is CASSLQTNTGELFF. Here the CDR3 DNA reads TGCGCCAGCAGCTTACAGACCAACACCGGGGAGCTGTTTTTT.

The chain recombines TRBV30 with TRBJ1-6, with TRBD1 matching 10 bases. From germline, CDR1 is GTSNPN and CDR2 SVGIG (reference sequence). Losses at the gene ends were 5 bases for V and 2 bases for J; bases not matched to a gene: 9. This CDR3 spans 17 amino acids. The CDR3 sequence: CAWAVGDRGPYNSPLHF. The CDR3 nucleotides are TGTGCCTGGGCCGTGGGGGACAGGGGCCCCTATAATTCACCCCTCCACTTT.

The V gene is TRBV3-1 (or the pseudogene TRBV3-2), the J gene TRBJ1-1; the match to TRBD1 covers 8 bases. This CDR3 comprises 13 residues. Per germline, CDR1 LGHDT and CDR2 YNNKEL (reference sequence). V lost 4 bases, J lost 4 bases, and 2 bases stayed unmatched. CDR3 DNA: TGTGCCAGCAGCCCGGACAGGGCCACTGAAGCTTTCTTT. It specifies CASSPDRATEAFF.

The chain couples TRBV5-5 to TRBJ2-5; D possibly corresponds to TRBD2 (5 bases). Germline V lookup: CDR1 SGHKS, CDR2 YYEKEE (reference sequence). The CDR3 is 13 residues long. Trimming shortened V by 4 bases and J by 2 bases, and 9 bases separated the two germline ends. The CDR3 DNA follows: TGTGCCAGCAGCCCGACGGGGCAAGAGACCCAGTACTTC. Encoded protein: CASSPTGQETQYF.

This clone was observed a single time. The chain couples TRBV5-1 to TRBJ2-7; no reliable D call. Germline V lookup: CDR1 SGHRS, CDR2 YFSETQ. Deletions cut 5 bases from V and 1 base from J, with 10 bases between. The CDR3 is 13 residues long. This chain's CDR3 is CASRAAGSYEQYF. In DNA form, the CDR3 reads TGCGCCAGCAGGGCAGCCGGGTCCTACGAGCAGTACTTC. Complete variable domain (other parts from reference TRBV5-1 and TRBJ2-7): KAGVTQTPRYLIKTRGQQVTLSCSPISGHRSVSWYQQTPGQGLQFLFEYFSETQRNKGNFPGRFSGRQFSNSRSEMNVSTLELGDSALYLCASRAAGSYEQYFGPGTRLTVT.

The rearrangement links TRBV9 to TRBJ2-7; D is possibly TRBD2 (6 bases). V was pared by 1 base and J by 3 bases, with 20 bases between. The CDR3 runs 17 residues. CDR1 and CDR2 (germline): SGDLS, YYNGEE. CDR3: CASSVRGGVGDGYEQYF. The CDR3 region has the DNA TGTGCCAGCAGCGTAAGAGGAGGGGTTGGGGACGGCTACGAGCAGTACTTC. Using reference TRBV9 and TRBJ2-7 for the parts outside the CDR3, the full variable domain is DSGVTQTPKHLITATGQRVTLRCSPRSGDLSVYWYQQSLDQGLQFLIQYYNGEERAKGNILERFSAQQFPDLHSELNLSSLELGDSALYFCASSVRGGVGDGYEQYFGPGTRLTVT.

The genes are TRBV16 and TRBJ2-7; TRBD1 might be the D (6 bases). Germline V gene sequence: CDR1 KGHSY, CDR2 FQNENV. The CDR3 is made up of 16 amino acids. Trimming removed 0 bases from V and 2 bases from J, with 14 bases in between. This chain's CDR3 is CASSQSGQKGTYEQYF. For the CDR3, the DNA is TGTGCCAGCAGCCAATCCGGACAGAAGGGCACCTACGAGCAGTACTTC.

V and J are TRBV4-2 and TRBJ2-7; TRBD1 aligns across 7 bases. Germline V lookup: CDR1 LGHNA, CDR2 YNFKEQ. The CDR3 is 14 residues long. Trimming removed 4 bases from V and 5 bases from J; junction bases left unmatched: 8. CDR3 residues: CASSRRTGSDEQYF. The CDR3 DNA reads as TGTGCCAGCAGCCGGAGGACAGGCAGCGACGAGCAGTACTTC.

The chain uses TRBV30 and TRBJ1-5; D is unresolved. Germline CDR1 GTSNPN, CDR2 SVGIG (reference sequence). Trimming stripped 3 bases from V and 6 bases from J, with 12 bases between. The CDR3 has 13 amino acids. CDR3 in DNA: TGTGCCTGGAGCGCAGGCATGGGTCAGCCCCAGCATTTT. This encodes CAWSAGMGQPQHF.

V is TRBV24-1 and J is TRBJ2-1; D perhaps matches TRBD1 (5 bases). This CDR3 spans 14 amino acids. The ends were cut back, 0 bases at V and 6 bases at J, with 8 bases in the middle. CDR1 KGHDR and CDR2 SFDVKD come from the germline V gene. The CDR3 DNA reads TGTGCCACCAGTGATTTGGACAGACCCAATGAGCAGTTCTTC. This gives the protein CATSDLDRPNEQFF.

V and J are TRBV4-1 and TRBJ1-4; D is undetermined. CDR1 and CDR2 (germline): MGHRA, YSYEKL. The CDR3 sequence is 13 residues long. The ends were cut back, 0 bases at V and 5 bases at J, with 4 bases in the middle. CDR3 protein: CASSQDRNEKLFF. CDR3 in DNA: TGCGCCAGCAGCCAAGACAGGAATGAAAAACTGTTTTTT.

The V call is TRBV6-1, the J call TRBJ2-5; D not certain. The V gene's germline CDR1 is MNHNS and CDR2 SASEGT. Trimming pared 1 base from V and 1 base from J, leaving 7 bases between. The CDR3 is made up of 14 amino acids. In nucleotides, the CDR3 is TGTGCCAGCAGTGAAGGTCCGTCCCAAGAGACCCAGTACTTC. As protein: CASSEGPSQETQYF.

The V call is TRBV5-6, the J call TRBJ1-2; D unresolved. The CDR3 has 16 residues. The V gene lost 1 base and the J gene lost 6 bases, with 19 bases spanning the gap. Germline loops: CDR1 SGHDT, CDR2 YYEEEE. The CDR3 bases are TGTGCCAGCAGCTTGTATCACACAGCCCTCTTTGATGGCTACACCTTC. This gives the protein CASSLYHTALFDGYTF.

The CDR3 sequence: CASTLTSGGTSGTQYF. Written as DNA, the CDR3 is TGTGCCAGCACCCTTACTAGCGGAGGGACAAGTGGGACGCAGTATTTT. The chain has TRBV6-6 and TRBJ2-3, with 8 bases lining up with TRBD2. Trimming cost V 7 bases and J 9 bases; bases outside gene matches: 18. Germline CDR1 reads MNHNY; CDR2 reads SVGAGI (reference sequence). This CDR3 has 16 residues.

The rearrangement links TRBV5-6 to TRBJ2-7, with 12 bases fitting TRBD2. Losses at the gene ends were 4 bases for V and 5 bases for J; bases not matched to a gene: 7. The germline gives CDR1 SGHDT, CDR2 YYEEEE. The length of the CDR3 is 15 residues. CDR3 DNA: TGTGCCAGCAGCCGCTTGACTAGCGGGAGTCACGAGCAGTACTTC. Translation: CASSRLTSGSHEQYF. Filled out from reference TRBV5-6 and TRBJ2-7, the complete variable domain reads DAGVTQSPTHLIKTRGQQVTLRCSPKSGHDTVSWYQQALGQGPQFIFQYYEEEERQRGNFPDRFSGHQFPNYSSELNVNALLLGDSALYLCASSRLTSGSHEQYFGPGTRLTVT.

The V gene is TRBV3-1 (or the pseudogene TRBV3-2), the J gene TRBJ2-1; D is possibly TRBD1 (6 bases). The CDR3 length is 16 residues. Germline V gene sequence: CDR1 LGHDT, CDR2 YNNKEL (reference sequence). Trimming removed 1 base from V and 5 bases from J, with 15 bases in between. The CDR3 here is CASSQVSQGINNEQFF. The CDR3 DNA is TGTGCCAGCAGCCAAGTGTCACAGGGCATTAACAATGAGCAGTTCTTC.

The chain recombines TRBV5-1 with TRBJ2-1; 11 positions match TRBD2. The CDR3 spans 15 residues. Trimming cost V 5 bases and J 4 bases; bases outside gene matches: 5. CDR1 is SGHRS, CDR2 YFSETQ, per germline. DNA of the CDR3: TGCGCCAGCAGGACGGGACTAGCGGATTACAATGAGCAGTTCTTC. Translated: CASRTGLADYNEQFF. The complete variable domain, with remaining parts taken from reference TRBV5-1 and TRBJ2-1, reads KAGVTQTPRYLIKTRGQQVTLSCSPISGHRSVSWYQQTPGQGLQFLFEYFSETQRNKGNFPGRFSGRQFSNSRSEMNVSTLELGDSALYLCASRTGLADYNEQFFGPGTRLTVL.